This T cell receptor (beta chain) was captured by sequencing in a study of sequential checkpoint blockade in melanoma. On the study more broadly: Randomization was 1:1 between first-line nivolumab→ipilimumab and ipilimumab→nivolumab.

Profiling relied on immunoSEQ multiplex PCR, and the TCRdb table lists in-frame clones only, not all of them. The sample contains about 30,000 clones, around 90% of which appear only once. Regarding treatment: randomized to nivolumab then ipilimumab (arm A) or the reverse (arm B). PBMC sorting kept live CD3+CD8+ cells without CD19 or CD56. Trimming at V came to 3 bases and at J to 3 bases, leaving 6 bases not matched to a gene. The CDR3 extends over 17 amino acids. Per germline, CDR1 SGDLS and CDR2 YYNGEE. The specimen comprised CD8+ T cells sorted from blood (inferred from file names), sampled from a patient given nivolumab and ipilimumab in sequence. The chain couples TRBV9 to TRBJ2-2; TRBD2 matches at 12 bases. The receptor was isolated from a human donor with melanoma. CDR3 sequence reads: CASSAPTSGRHTGELFF. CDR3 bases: TGTGCCAGCAGCGCGCCGACTAGCGGGAGACACACCGGGGAGCTGTTTTTT.